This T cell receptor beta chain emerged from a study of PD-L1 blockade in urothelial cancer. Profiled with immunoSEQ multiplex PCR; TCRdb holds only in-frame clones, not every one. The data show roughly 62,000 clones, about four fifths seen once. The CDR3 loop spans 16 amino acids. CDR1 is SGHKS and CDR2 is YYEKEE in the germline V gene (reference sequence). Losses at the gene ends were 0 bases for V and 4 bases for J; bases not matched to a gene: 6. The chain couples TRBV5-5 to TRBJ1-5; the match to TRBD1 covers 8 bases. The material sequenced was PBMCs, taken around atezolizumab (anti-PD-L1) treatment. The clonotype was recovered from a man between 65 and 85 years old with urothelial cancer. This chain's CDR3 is CASSLVVTGVNQPQHF. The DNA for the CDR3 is TGTGCCAGCAGCTTGGTAGTGACAGGGGTGAATCAGCCCCAGCATTTT.